Below are 29 T cell receptor beta chains sequenced from a single sample in a study of blood T cell repertoires in COVID-19. The data were produced by immunoSEQ multiplex PCR, yet TCRdb's version contains in-frame clones alone and is incomplete. Among 75,000 to 100,000 clones listed, approximately 86% were seen once. Input material: peripheral blood. The receptor set was obtained from a woman older than 75 with acute or convalescent COVID-19.

In the case of this clone: Other DNA sequences from this sample encode an identical CDR3 as well. The chain is built from TRBV11-3 and TRBJ2-1, with 8 positions matching TRBD2. The CDR3 covers 15 residues. V shed 6 bases and J 0 bases; nucleotides not matched to a gene: 4. CDR1 is SGHNT, CDR2 YENEEA, per germline. The CDR3 DNA reads TGTGCCAGCAGTCCGGGGGGGCCCTCCTACAATGAGCAGTTCTTC. Translated: CASSPGGPSYNEQFF.

The chain combines TRBV7-9 with TRBJ1-3; D remains unclear. The CDR3 runs 15 residues. In germline, CDR1 is SEHNR, CDR2 FQNEAQ (reference sequence). V lost 3 bases and J lost 0, with 9 bases in between. CDR3 loop: CASSFSGFSGNTIYF. The CDR3 DNA is TGTGCCAGCAGCTTTTCAGGTTTCTCTGGAAACACCATATATTTT.

The V call is TRBV19, the J call TRBJ1-5; a possible D gene is TRBD1 (5 bases). Germline values: CDR1 LNHDA, CDR2 SQIVND (reference sequence). V was trimmed by 5 bases and J by 0 bases, leaving 11 bases between them. The CDR3 length is 15 residues. The CDR3 spells CASSWGDYSNQPQHF. DNA of the CDR3: TGTGCCAGTAGTTGGGGGGATTATAGCAATCAGCCCCAGCATTTT.

The V and J genes are TRBV18 and TRBJ1-2, with TRBD1 identical over 7 bases. V shed 3 bases and J 4 bases; nucleotides not matched to a gene: 5. This CDR3 is 14 amino acids long. From germline, CDR1 is KGHSH and CDR2 LQKENI. CDR3 coding DNA: TGTGCCAGCTCACCGGGACAGATATCCTATGGCTACACCTTC. Encoded protein: CASSPGQISYGYTF.

V usage is TRBV29-1 and J usage is TRBJ2-1; 10 bases fit TRBD1. The CDR3 consists of 12 residues. With V trimmed by 3 bases and J by 11 bases, 4 bases remained unmatched. The germline gives CDR1 SQVTM, CDR2 ANQGSEA. The CDR3 DNA is TGCAGCGTTGACGGGACAGGGGCCAAGCAGTTCTTC. Amino acids: CSVDGTGAKQFF.

The chain recombines TRBV3-1 (or the pseudogene TRBV3-2) with TRBJ1-3; TRBD1 agrees at 8 bases. J was trimmed by 4 bases and V by 2 bases; bases with no gene match: 4. This CDR3 comprises 15 residues. Germline V gives CDR1 LGHDT, CDR2 YNNKEL (reference sequence). The CDR3 DNA is TGTGCCAGCAGCCAATTGGACAGGGCAGGAAACACCATATATTTT. It specifies CASSQLDRAGNTIYF.

The V gene is TRBV12-3 or TRBV12-4, the J gene TRBJ2-5; possible D gene TRBD1, 6 bases. This CDR3 has 13 amino acids. The ends were cut back, 5 bases at V and 4 bases at J, with 11 bases in the middle. CDR3 sequence reads: CASSPRGGETQYF. DNA for the CDR3: TGTGCCAGCAGTCCCAGGGGTGGAGAGACCCAGTACTTC.

V usage is TRBV7-2 and J usage is TRBJ2-7, with TRBD1 matching over 7 bases. Looked up from germline, CDR1 is SGHTA and CDR2 is FQGNSA. The CDR3 length is 14 residues. Losses at the gene ends were 5 bases for V and 5 bases for J; bases not matched to a gene: 9. CDR3 coding DNA: TGTGCCAGCAGCCTAGACAGGGCGAGGGACGAGCAGTACTTC. Its translation is CASSLDRARDEQYF.

This chain connects TRBV7-2 to TRBJ2-5, with 8 bases lining up with TRBD2. The CDR3 is made up of 16 amino acids. With V trimmed by 5 bases and J by 1 base, 9 bases remained unmatched. Germline CDR1 SGHTA, CDR2 FQGNSA. The CDR3 region has the DNA TGTGCCAGCAGCGCCCATAGCGGGGATGGCCAAGAGACCCAGTACTTC. This sequence encodes CASSAHSGDGQETQYF. Looking up the rest from reference TRBV7-2 and TRBJ2-5 gives the full variable domain: GAGVSQSPSNKVTEKGKDVELRCDPISGHTALYWYRQSLGQGLEFLIYFQGNSAPDKSGLPSDRFSAERTGGSVSTLTIQRTQQEDSAVYLCASSAHSGDGQETQYFGPGTRLLVL.

This clone showed up just a few times. The junction and the germline gene differ at one end; a read error may be behind it. V usage is TRBV6-1 and J usage is TRBJ1-6, with 7 bases aligning to TRBD1. The CDR3 is 11 amino acids. Looked up from germline, CDR1 is MNHNS and CDR2 is SASEGT. The CDR3: CASSEEGAPNF. The CDR3 DNA is TGTGCCAGCAGTGAAGAGGGGGCGCCCAACTTT.

This clone came up once. The gene calls are TRBV6-6 and TRBJ1-5; 8 nucleotides match TRBD1. Germline V lookup: CDR1 MNHNY, CDR2 SVGAGI (reference sequence). The junction had 5 bases not matched to a gene; V was cut back by 2 bases and J by 2 bases. The CDR3 covers 16 residues. CDR3 DNA sequence: TGTGCCAGCAGTTACCTTCCGGGACAGGGCAATCAGCCCCAGCATTTT. The encoded protein is CASSYLPGQGNQPQHF.

The chain is built from TRBV2 and TRBJ1-2; 10 nucleotides agree with TRBD1. Germline lookup yields CDR1 SNHLY and CDR2 FYNNEI. This CDR3 has 14 residues. Losses at the gene ends were 6 bases for V and 11 bases for J; bases not matched to a gene: 12. In DNA, the CDR3 is TGTGCCAGCAGGACGACAGGGGGCAATACCGGGTACACCTTC. This codes for CASRTTGGNTGYTF.

The V gene is TRBV18, the J gene TRBJ1-2; 8 bases are shared with TRBD1. This CDR3 contains 12 residues. CDR1 is KGHSH and CDR2 is LQKENI in the germline V gene. V was pared by 2 bases and J by 8 bases, with 1 base of the junction left unmatched. CDR3 residues: CASSPWTGGYTF. The CDR3 DNA is TGTGCCAGCTCACCATGGACAGGGGGCTACACCTTC.

This clone appeared a single time. This chain joins TRBV9 and TRBJ1-4; 8 bases map to TRBD1. With V trimmed by 2 bases and J by 8 bases, 11 bases remained unmatched. The CDR3 has 16 amino acids. The germline CDR1 and CDR2 sequences are SGDLS and YYNGEE. CDR3 sequence (DNA): TGTGCCAGCAGCGTCGGCCAGGGGGCGAGTCGGGAAAAACTGTTTTTT. This sequence encodes CASSVGQGASREKLFF.

The CDR3 DNA is TGTGCCAGTAGTACTAAACAGGGGGTGGGTCAGTTCTTC. It yields the protein CASSTKQGVGQFF. The V and J genes are TRBV19 and TRBJ2-1; 8 nucleotides agree with TRBD1. CDR1 is LNHDA and CDR2 is SQIVND in the germline V gene (reference sequence). V was clipped by 4 bases and J by 13 bases; unmatched bases: 9. The length of the CDR3 is 13 residues.

This sequence joins TRBV29-1 and TRBJ1-1; TRBD1 aligns across 7 bases. The CDR3 sequence is 11 residues long. Germline V gives CDR1 SQVTM, CDR2 ANQGSEA. Trimming took 5 bases from V and 7 from J; bases not matched to a gene: 4. The CDR3 reads CSVPGQFEAFF. In DNA form, the CDR3 reads TGCAGCGTTCCGGGACAGTTTGAAGCTTTCTTT.

The chain has TRBV7-8 and TRBJ2-3, with 7 bases matching TRBD1. The ends lost 0 bases at V and 2 bases at J; junction bases unmatched: 5. This CDR3 region has 16 residues. Germline V gene sequence: CDR1 SGHVS, CDR2 FQNEAQ. The CDR3 bases are TGTGCCAGCAGCTTAGCTGACGGGACAGCCACAGATACGCAGTATTTT. This codes for CASSLADGTATDTQYF.

V and J are TRBV12-5 and TRBJ2-1; TRBD2 matches at 12 bases. This CDR3 has 15 amino acids. Germline V CDR1 and CDR2: LGHNT, FRNRAP. V gave up 5 bases and J gave up 7 bases; unmatched junction bases: 6. CDR3 amino acids: CASGVLAGGRNEQFF. Written as DNA, the CDR3 is TGTGCTAGTGGTGTTCTAGCGGGGGGGCGAAATGAGCAGTTCTTC.

The chain uses TRBV11-3 and TRBJ2-7, with D maybe TRBD2 (6 bases). The CDR3 extends over 14 amino acids. Germline V gene sequence: CDR1 SGHNT, CDR2 YENEEA. Trimming removed 1 base from V and 2 bases from J, with 9 bases in between. DNA of the CDR3: TGTGCCAGCAGCTTAGTTTCGGGAGCCTACGAGCAGTACTTC. It encodes CASSLVSGAYEQYF.

The rearrangement joins TRBV5-5 to TRBJ1-3, with D perhaps matching TRBD1 (6 bases). Germline-derived CDR1 and CDR2 are SGHKS and YYEKEE (reference sequence). The V end lost 4 bases, the J end lost 0 bases, and 11 bases lay between the germline ends. The CDR3 covers 15 residues. The CDR3: CASSSTGSSGNTIYF. CDR3 DNA: TGTGCCAGCAGCAGTACAGGGTCCTCTGGAAACACCATATATTTT. Full variable domain (rest looked up from reference TRBV5-5 and TRBJ1-3): DAGVTQSPTHLIKTRGQQVTLRCSPISGHKSVSWYQQVLGQGPQFIFQYYEKEERGRGNFPDRFSARQFPNYSSELNVNALLLGDSALYLCASSSTGSSGNTIYFGEGSWLTVV.

This rearrangement joins TRBV27 to TRBJ1-6, with TRBD1 matching over 11 bases. Germline V gives CDR1 MNHEY, CDR2 SMNVEV (reference sequence). Losses at the gene ends were 4 bases for V and 9 bases for J; bases not matched to a gene: 2. The CDR3 has 14 residues. CDR3 sequence (DNA): TGTGCCAGCAGTTGGACAGGGGGCACTTCACCCCTCCACTTT. As protein: CASSWTGGTSPLHF.

J is TRBJ1-5 and V is TRBV19, with TRBD1 matching over 8 bases. Germline V gene sequence: CDR1 LNHDA, CDR2 SQIVND (reference sequence). The V gene end was trimmed by 7 bases and the J gene end by 5 bases; junction bases not matched to a gene: 4. CDR3 length equals 13 residues. The CDR3 DNA reads as TGTGCCAGTACCGGACAGGGAGATCAGCCCCAGCATTTT. This codes for CASTGQGDQPQHF.

The chain couples TRBV4-1 to TRBJ1-4; 8 nucleotides agree with TRBD1. The germline V gene encodes CDR1 MGHRA and CDR2 YSYEKL. The CDR3 is 17 residues long. The junction had 6 bases not matched to a gene; V was cut back by 2 bases and J by 1 base. The CDR3 nucleotides are TGCGCCAGCAGCCAAAGCAGGGGGCTGGGAACTAATGAAAAACTGTTTTTT. The encoded protein is CASSQSRGLGTNEKLFF.

The V gene is TRBV5-1, the J gene TRBJ1-1; the D is unclear. The CDR3 is 14 amino acids. V was cut by 3 bases and J by 1 base, with 10 bases left in between. Per the germline V gene, CDR1 is SGHRS and CDR2 is YFSETQ. The CDR3 region is CASSSVGGNTEAFF. The CDR3 DNA is TGCGCCAGCAGCTCGGTGGGAGGGAACACTGAAGCTTTCTTT.

The chain links TRBV11-2 to TRBJ2-7; possibly TRBD2 for D (5 bases). Germline assignment: CDR1 SGHAT and CDR2 FQNNGV. The V gene lost 5 bases and the J gene lost 0 bases, with 11 bases spanning the gap. This CDR3 is built from 14 residues. Here the CDR3 reads CASSPVRGSYEQYF. CDR3 DNA: TGTGCCAGCAGCCCGGTCCGGGGCTCCTACGAGCAGTACTTC. The variable domain in full, with the rest retrieved from reference TRBV11-2 and TRBJ2-7, is EAGVAQSPRYKIIEKRQSVAFWCNPISGHATLYWYQQILGQGPKLLIQFQNNGVVDDSQLPKDRFSAERLKGVDSTLKIQPAKLEDSAVYLCASSPVRGSYEQYFGPGTRLTVT.

The chain uses TRBV10-3 and TRBJ2-6; tentatively, D is TRBD2 (5 bases). The CDR3 contains 12 residues. V lost 10 bases, J lost 4 bases, and 8 bases lay in between. Germline V gene lookup returns CDR1 ENHRY and CDR2 SYGVKD. The CDR3 loop reads CATGGGANVLTF. CDR3 coding DNA: TGTGCCACCGGCGGGGGGGCCAACGTCCTGACTTTC.

The CDR3 is CASSGDLTANYGYTF. The DNA of the CDR3 is TGTGCCAGCAGCGGAGACCTGACGGCTAACTATGGCTACACCTTC. This sequence joins TRBV28 and TRBJ1-2, with D unresolved. There are 15 residues in the CDR3. Trimming shortened V by 6 bases and J by 0 bases, and 14 bases separated the two germline ends. Germline V gives CDR1 MDHEN, CDR2 SYDVKM.

The chain recombines TRBV5-1 with TRBJ1-6; 9 bases fit TRBD1. Germline CDR1 and CDR2: SGHRS and YFSETQ. V shed 4 bases, J shed 10 bases, and the junction held 6 bases outside the gene matches. The CDR3 length is 14 residues. The CDR3 DNA reads as TGCGCCAGCAGCCCGGGACAGGGAAGGTCACCCCTCCACTTT. The encoded protein is CASSPGQGRSPLHF.

The chain uses TRBV9 and TRBJ1-4; D is ambiguous. Germline V gives CDR1 SGDLS, CDR2 YYNGEE. Trimming took 0 bases from V and 7 from J, leaving 10 bases between them. The CDR3 has 14 residues. CDR3 bases: TGTGCCAGCAGCGTAGCTGGCGGGGTTGAAAAACTGTTTTTT. This translates into CASSVAGGVEKLFF.